This T cell receptor beta chain derives from a study of STAT5B mutations in CD4+ large granular lymphocyte leukemia. To note about this clone: As yet, its antigen is unknown.

This CDR3 region has 13 residues. CDR1 is LGHNA, CDR2 YSLEER, per germline. Trimming stripped 1 base from V and 13 bases from J, with 13 bases between. Study results and limitations: Compared with healthy controls (2/35), patient top clones favored TRBV06 (8/27).

Method: immunoSEQ multiplex PCR; TCRdb's copy keeps in-frame clones and lacks some. Here the sample spans some 30,000 clones, roughly 81% being singletons. The sequence came from a human donor in good health. V and J are TRBV4-3 and TRBJ2-2; D may be TRBD1 or TRBD2 (5 bases each). Sequenced sample: CD4+ T cells from blood buffy coats. The CDR3 loop is CASSQGGSRGLFF. CDR3 bases: TGCGCCAGCAGCCAAGGGGGGTCTCGGGGGCTGTTTTTT.